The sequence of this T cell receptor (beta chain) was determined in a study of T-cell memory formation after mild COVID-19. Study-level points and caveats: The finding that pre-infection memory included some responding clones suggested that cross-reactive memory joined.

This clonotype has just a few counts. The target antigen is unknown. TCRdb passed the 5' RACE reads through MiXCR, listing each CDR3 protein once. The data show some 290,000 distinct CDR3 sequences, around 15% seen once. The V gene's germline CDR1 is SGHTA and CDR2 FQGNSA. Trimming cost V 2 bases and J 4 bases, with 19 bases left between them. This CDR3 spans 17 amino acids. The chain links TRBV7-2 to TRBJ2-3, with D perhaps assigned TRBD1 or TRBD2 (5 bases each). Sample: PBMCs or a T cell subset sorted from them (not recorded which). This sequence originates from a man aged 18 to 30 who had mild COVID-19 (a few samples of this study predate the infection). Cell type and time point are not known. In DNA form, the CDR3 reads TGTGCCAGCAGCTTAAGTAGTCGCCAGGGACGCGCAGATACGCAGTATTTT. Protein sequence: CASSLSSRQGRADTQYF. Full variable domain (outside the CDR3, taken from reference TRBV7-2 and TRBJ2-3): GAGVSQSPSNKVTEKGKDVELRCDPISGHTALYWYRQSLGQGLEFLIYFQGNSAPDKSGLPSDRFSAERTGGSVSTLTIQRTQQEDSAVYLCASSLSSRQGRADTQYFGPGTRLTVL.